Listed below are T cell receptor beta chains from one sample, sequenced in a study of identical twins. From the 5' RACE reads, TCRdb called clonotypes with MiXCR, one entry per CDR3 protein. The sample lists a few hundred thousand distinct CDR3 sequences; 9.6% were seen once. Another study also made use of these data, one on yellow fever vaccine responses in identical twins.

The sequenced material came from PBMCs. These receptor sequences come from a woman aged 18-35 years in good health. CDR3s include the opening cysteine and the closing phenylalanine or tryptophan. The order of the fields is clone size, D gene, J gene, V gene, CDR3 DNA, CDR3 protein. A D gene is named only where the DNA matches it firmly. The size entry is marked missing in some rows and otherwise reads once, few, many or a size class.

size: NA
D: TRBD2
J: TRBJ2-1
V: TRBV5-1
DNA: TGCGCCAGCAGCGCCTACAGCCATAGCGGGAGGGCCGGGTTCTACAATGAGCAGTTCTTC
CDR3: CASSAYSHSGRAGFYNEQFF

size: few
D: NA
J: TRBJ2-7
V: TRBV7-9
DNA: TGTGCCAGCAGCTCAAATAGACGTCGGACATACGAGCAGTACTTC
CDR3: CASSSNRRRTYEQYF

size: few
D: NA
J: TRBJ2-3
V: TRBV4-2
DNA: TGTGCCAGCAGCCAAGTTTCGGTGCCCACAGATACGCAGTATTTT
CDR3: CASSQVSVPTDTQYF

size: many
D: NA
J: TRBJ2-3
V: TRBV14
DNA: TGTGCCAGCAGCCAAGCCCCCGGGACCGCAGATCATACGCAGTATTTT
CDR3: CASSQAPGTADHTQYF

size: few
D: TRBD2
J: TRBJ2-7
V: TRBV6-1
DNA: TGTGCCAGCGCTGGTAGCGGGGGCTACGAGCAGTACTTC
CDR3: CASAGSGGYEQYF

size: NA
D: TRBD2
J: TRBJ2-5
V: TRBV4-3
DNA: TGCGCCAGCAGCCAAGATTGGGTAGCGGGAGAGACCCAGTACTTC
CDR3: CASSQDWVAGETQYF

size: few
D: NA
J: TRBJ2-2
V: TRBV7-2
DNA: TGTGCCAGCAGCCCCGAGGGAACCGGGGAGCTGTTTTTT
CDR3: CASSPEGTGELFF

size: NA
D: TRBD2
J: TRBJ2-7
V: TRBV4-3
DNA: TGCGCCAGCAGCCAAGATCTAGTTATCGGCGGGAGGGCCTATGGGCAGTACTTC
CDR3: CASSQDLVIGGRAYGQYF

size: many
D: NA
J: TRBJ1-5
V: TRBV21-1
DNA: TGTGCCAGCACCACTCTGCCCCGGGACAGAGCCCAGGGGGCCCAGCATTTT
CDR3: CASTTLPRDRAQGAQHF

size: few
D: NA
J: TRBJ2-5
V: TRBV5-1
DNA: TGCGCCAGCAGCTTGTCGGAGGGGGGGCACGAGACCCAGTACTTC
CDR3: CASSLSEGGHETQYF

size: NA
D: NA
J: TRBJ1-2
V: TRBV27
DNA: TGTGCCAGCAGTTTTACAGGTTCTAACTATGGCTACACCTTC
CDR3: CASSFTGSNYGYTF

size: many
D: NA
J: TRBJ2-7
V: TRBV15
DNA: TGTGCCACCAGCAGAGATTACCAGGGGAGATACGAGCAGTACTTC
CDR3: CATSRDYQGRYEQYF

size: many
D: NA
J: TRBJ2-3
V: TRBV5-1
DNA: TGCGCCAGCAGCGTCAGCTTTCAGGATACGCAGTATTTT
CDR3: CASSVSFQDTQYF

size: NA
D: NA
J: TRBJ2-1
V: TRBV9
DNA: TGTGCCAGCACCATCTCGCCGGGGCCGATCTATGAGCAGTTCTTC
CDR3: CASTISPGPIYEQFF

size: many
D: NA
J: TRBJ2-6
V: TRBV20-1
DNA: TGCAGTGCTAGAGATTGGGGGAAGAACTCTGGGGCCAACGTCCTGACTTTC
CDR3: CSARDWGKNSGANVLTF

size: NA
D: TRBD2
J: TRBJ2-5
V: TRBV30
DNA: TGTGCCTGGAGTGGATGGACTAGCGGGAGATCGAGAGAGACCCAGTACTTC
CDR3: CAWSGWTSGRSRETQYF

size: few
D: NA
J: TRBJ2-5
V: TRBV3-1
DNA: TGTGCCAGCAGCCCCCTATGGAAGTATATACAAGAGACCCAGTACTTC
CDR3: CASSPLWKYIQETQYF

size: NA
D: NA
J: TRBJ1-2
V: TRBV2
DNA: TGTGCCAGCAGTGAATTGGATTTAGCTAACTATGGCTACACCTTC
CDR3: CASSELDLANYGYTF

size: few
D: NA
J: TRBJ2-3
V: TRBV6-1
DNA: TGTGCCAGCAGCCGGACTGCGGGGACAGATACGCAGTATTTT
CDR3: CASSRTAGTDTQYF

size: few
D: NA
J: TRBJ2-3
V: TRBV5-1
DNA: TGCGCCAGCAGCAATCAGGGGCCTCCCGATACGCAGTATTTT
CDR3: CASSNQGPPDTQYF

size: many
D: NA
J: TRBJ2-3
V: TRBV20-1
DNA: TGCAGTGCTAATGAGGGCACAGATACGCAGTATTTT
CDR3: CSANEGTDTQYF

size: many
D: TRBD2
J: TRBJ2-7
V: TRBV7-9
DNA: TGTGCCAGCAGCCACCGGGAGGGATACGAGCAGTACTTC
CDR3: CASSHREGYEQYF

size: many
D: TRBD1
J: TRBJ2-5
V: TRBV7-9
DNA: TGTGCCAGCAGCCTCCTGGACAGGAGGGAGACCCAGTACTTC
CDR3: CASSLLDRRETQYF

size: NA
D: NA
J: TRBJ2-7
V: TRBV12-3/TRBV12-4
DNA: TGTGCCAGCAGTGCCCCGACGGCTTACGAGCAGTACTTC
CDR3: CASSAPTAYEQYF

size: many
D: NA
J: TRBJ2-1
V: TRBV24-1
DNA: TGTGCCACCAGTGATTCGAATAGCGGCAATGAGCAGTTCTTC
CDR3: CATSDSNSGNEQFF

size: NA
D: TRBD2
J: TRBJ2-3
V: TRBV7-2
DNA: TGTGCCAGCAGCTTAGGACTAGCGGGGCCCCGCACAGATACGCAGTATTTT
CDR3: CASSLGLAGPRTDTQYF

size: NA
D: NA
J: TRBJ1-6
V: TRBV7-2
DNA: TGTGCCAGCAGCCCCGATTCCCGTCTGGGTAATTCACCCCTCCACTTT
CDR3: CASSPDSRLGNSPLHF

size: NA
D: NA
J: TRBJ2-1
V: TRBV5-2
DNA: TGTGCCAGCTGCCTACAGACACCCTTTAGCGGGAGGTACAATGAGCAGTTCTTC
CDR3: CASCLQTPFSGRYNEQFF

size: NA
D: NA
J: TRBJ2-7
V: TRBV5-8
DNA: TGTGCCAGCAGCCGCATGCCCCTCTTCGAGCAGTACTTC
CDR3: CASSRMPLFEQYF

size: few
D: NA
J: TRBJ2-1
V: TRBV28
DNA: TGTGCCAGCCTTTTTCAGGGTCATGAGCAGTTCTTC
CDR3: CASLFQGHEQFF

size: NA
D: NA
J: TRBJ2-1
V: TRBV4-1
DNA: TGCGCCAGCAGCCAAGATTGGGGGGTGGGGAGGATCAATGAGCAGTTCTTC
CDR3: CASSQDWGVGRINEQFF

size: few
D: NA
J: TRBJ2-1
V: TRBV4-2
DNA: TGTGCCAGATCAGCGGAGGAATCCTACAATGAGCAGTTCTTC
CDR3: CARSAEESYNEQFF

size: NA
D: NA
J: TRBJ2-2
V: TRBV30
DNA: TGTGCCTGGAGTGCCGGGGGCCCCGGGGAGCTGTTTTTT
CDR3: CAWSAGGPGELFF

size: few
D: NA
J: TRBJ1-1
V: TRBV15
DNA: TGTGCCACCAGCAGAGATCGGAACGTCATGAACACTGAAGCTTTCTTT
CDR3: CATSRDRNVMNTEAFF

size: once
D: NA
J: TRBJ2-2
V: TRBV4-1
DNA: TGCGCCAGCAGCCAAGCCTATCAGGGCGGGGAGCTGTTTTTT
CDR3: CASSQAYQGGELFF

size: NA
D: NA
J: TRBJ1-1
V: TRBV21-1
DNA: TGTGCCAGCAGCAGAGGGACAGGGACTACTCTGAACACTGAAGCTTTCTTT
CDR3: CASSRGTGTTLNTEAFF

size: NA
D: NA
J: TRBJ2-7
V: TRBV27
DNA: TGTGCCACCAAGGGGGGGTACTCCTACGAGCAGTACTTC
CDR3: CATKGGYSYEQYF

size: NA
D: NA
J: TRBJ2-3
V: TRBV10-3
DNA: TGTGCCATCCGCGAGCGCCAGGGAACTAGCACAGATACGCAGTATTTT
CDR3: CAIRERQGTSTDTQYF

size: NA
D: TRBD1
J: TRBJ2-2
V: TRBV20-1
DNA: TGCAGTGCTAGAGCGAGGGGGACAGCCACCACCGGGGAGCTGTTTTTT
CDR3: CSARARGTATTGELFF

size: many
D: NA
J: TRBJ2-7
V: TRBV3-1
DNA: TGTGCCAGCAGCCAGCATAGGGTCCCTACCTCCTACGAGCAGTACTTC
CDR3: CASSQHRVPTSYEQYF

size: few
D: NA
J: TRBJ2-3
V: TRBV19
DNA: TGTGCCAGTAGCCCCGACAACCCCTACACAGATACGCAGTATTTT
CDR3: CASSPDNPYTDTQYF

size: many
D: NA
J: TRBJ2-1
V: TRBV28
DNA: TGTGCCAGCAGCCAGAACGGCCAGGGGTACAATGAGCAGTTCTTC
CDR3: CASSQNGQGYNEQFF

size: few
D: NA
J: TRBJ2-7
V: TRBV4-1
DNA: TGCGCCAGCAGCCAAGACTCCTACTACGAGCAGTACTTC
CDR3: CASSQDSYYEQYF

size: few
D: TRBD2
J: TRBJ2-1
V: TRBV27
DNA: TGTGCCAGCAGTTTAATATTGGGACTAGCGGGAGGGCATAGCAATGAGCAGTTCTTC
CDR3: CASSLILGLAGGHSNEQFF

size: NA
D: TRBD2
J: TRBJ2-3
V: TRBV2
DNA: TGTGCCAGCAGGGGGGAGGGGGATACGCAGTATTTT
CDR3: CASRGEGDTQYF

size: NA
D: TRBD2
J: TRBJ2-1
V: TRBV28
DNA: TGTGCCAGCAGTCCGGGGGGGCCAGGTTCCTACAATGAGCAGTTCTTC
CDR3: CASSPGGPGSYNEQFF

size: many
D: NA
J: TRBJ2-5
V: TRBV27
DNA: TGTGCCAGCAAAAGAGCTTCGGGGAAACAAGAGACCCAGTACTTC
CDR3: CASKRASGKQETQYF

size: NA
D: NA
J: TRBJ1-2
V: TRBV6-5
DNA: TGTGCCAGCAGTTGGGGGGGACTGACAGGTACCAACTATGGCTACACCTTC
CDR3: CASSWGGLTGTNYGYTF

size: many
D: NA
J: TRBJ2-4
V: TRBV28
DNA: TGTGCCAGCAGAGGCAGGGTCAGAGCCAAAAACATTCAGTACTTC
CDR3: CASRGRVRAKNIQYF

size: NA
D: TRBD1
J: TRBJ2-5
V: TRBV4-2
DNA: TGTGCCAGCAGCCGGTTGGCCGGACAGGGTCAAGAGACCCAGTACTTC
CDR3: CASSRLAGQGQETQYF

size: NA
D: TRBD2
J: TRBJ2-5
V: TRBV27
DNA: TGTGCCAGCAGGCTAGCGGAAGTCCAAGAGACCCAGTACTTC
CDR3: CASRLAEVQETQYF

size: NA
D: NA
J: TRBJ2-7
V: TRBV28
DNA: TGTGCCAGCAGTTTATACAGGGTAGCCCTTGAGCAGTACTTC
CDR3: CASSLYRVALEQYF